The 7 T cell receptor beta chains in this list originate from one sample, sequenced in a study of blood T cell repertoires in COVID-19. Libraries were prepared by immunoSEQ multiplex PCR; TCRdb keeps only in-frame clonotypes and omits some of them. Here the sample spans some 48,000 clones, about 88% being singletons. Sequencing was performed on peripheral blood. These receptors all stem from a man in his sixties or seventies with active COVID-19.

This chain's CDR3 is CASSQAPVTSSVNNEQFF. CDR3 DNA: TGCGCCAGCAGCCAAGCCCCGGTGACTAGTTCGGTGAACAATGAGCAGTTCTTC. This sequence joins TRBV4-3 and TRBJ2-1; a possible D gene is TRBD2 (6 bases). The CDR3 extends over 18 amino acids. The ends were cut back, 1 base at V and 5 bases at J, with 21 bases in the middle. CDR1 and CDR2 (germline): LGHNA, YSLEER.

V is TRBV10-2 and J is TRBJ2-3; 8 nucleotides match TRBD2. This CDR3 region has 16 residues. V dropped 3 bases and J dropped 2; count of bases not matched to a gene: 7. Germline V gene data show CDR1 as WSHSY and CDR2 as SAAADI. The DNA of the CDR3 is TGCGCCAGCAGTGACCGGATAGCGGGAATCACAGATACGCAGTATTTT. Translated: CASSDRIAGITDTQYF.

The chain employs TRBV6-5 and TRBJ1-4, with 7 bases matching TRBD1. The length of the CDR3 is 15 residues. The germline V gene has CDR1 MNHEY and CDR2 SVGAGI. J gave up 3 bases and V 2 bases, and 3 bases lay outside the gene matches. DNA of the CDR3: TGTGCCAGCAGTTACACGACAGGGCCTAATGAAAAACTGTTTTTT. This translates into CASSYTTGPNEKLFF.

The CDR3 region has the DNA TGTGCCAGCAGTTTCCTCGACGGGGATGGCACAGATACGCAGTATTTT. Translating gives CASSFLDGDGTDTQYF. This chain uses TRBV6-5 with TRBJ2-3; D is perhaps TRBD2 (5 bases). V was trimmed by 4 bases and J by 1 base, leaving 15 bases between them. In germline, CDR1 is MNHEY, CDR2 SVGAGI. The CDR3 is made up of 16 amino acids.

The chain employs TRBV29-1 and TRBJ2-2; 8 nucleotides line up with TRBD1. This CDR3 comprises 15 residues. The V segment lost 6 bases and the J segment 7 bases; nucleotides outside the gene matches: 13. Germline CDR1 and CDR2: SQVTM and ANQGSEA. DNA of the CDR3: TGCAGCGTCCCCCTCCATGGACAGGGTATCGGGGAGCTGTTTTTT. Its translation: CSVPLHGQGIGELFF.

The V and J genes are TRBV30 and TRBJ2-7; 9 nucleotides match TRBD2. The CDR3 is 16 residues long. V gave up 2 bases and J gave up 2 bases; unmatched junction bases: 10. Germline-derived CDR1 and CDR2 are GTSNPN and SVGIG (reference sequence). The CDR3 DNA follows: TGTGCCTGGAGTCCCATCGGTAGCGGGGGTGCCTACGAGCAGTACTTC. This codes for CAWSPIGSGGAYEQYF.

This chain connects TRBV3-1 (or the pseudogene TRBV3-2) to TRBJ2-2; 11 nucleotides match TRBD1. The CDR3 consists of 16 residues. Germline CDR1 is LGHDT and CDR2 is YNNKEL (reference sequence). The V segment lost 6 bases and the J segment 3 bases; nucleotides outside the gene matches: 6. Here the CDR3 DNA reads TGTGCCAGCAGGCACGGGACAGGGGGTTACACCGGGGAGCTGTTTTTT. Translation gives CASRHGTGGYTGELFF.